This T cell receptor beta chain stems from a study of T cell changes during pregnancy in multiple sclerosis. TCRdb's table, derived via immunoSEQ multiplex PCR, lists solely in-frame clones and lacks some. The sample lists fewer than 85,000 clones, roughly 96% occurring once. The CDR3 length is 14 residues. The V gene's germline CDR1 is SGHRS and CDR2 YFSETQ. The V end was cut by 3 bases, the J end by 8 bases, with 17 bases between. The sequence came from a female donor with multiple sclerosis, enrolled in a pregnancy study. The sequencing used peripheral blood, collected in the second trimester of pregnancy. The chain links TRBV5-1 to TRBJ1-2; D is perhaps TRBD1 (6 bases). The DNA for the CDR3 is TGCGCCAGCAGCTCCGAGGGGGTATTTGGAGGCTACACCTTC. This sequence encodes CASSSEGVFGGYTF.